This record looks at one TCR beta chain sequence and its context. The antigen remains undetermined. Amplification used 60 Vbeta primers and 13 Jbeta primers. The protocol was immunoSEQ multiplex PCR, while the TCRdb copy is restricted to in-frame clones and leaves out a portion. This sample has more than 110,000 clones, with over 60% found just once. The sample is drawn from a study of cytomegalovirus exposure and HLA in healthy donors. Whole-study context: As released early, the data held about 85 million unique TCRs from HLA-typed donors. The study's findings and limits: Later analysis suggested most CMV-associated TCR beta chains were HLA-restricted. CMV serostatus was the sole immune exposure data available.

Germline V gives CDR1 SGHVS, CDR2 FQNEAQ. This CDR3 spans 15 amino acids. V lost 4 bases to trimming and J lost 3 bases, with 13 bases between them. The specimen was PBMCs. The clonotype comes from a man aged 35 to 55 in good health and CMV-seropositive. The gene calls are TRBV7-8 and TRBJ1-3; TRBD1 is a possible D gene (6 bases). CDR3 sequence (DNA): TGTGCCAGCAGCTCTCTCGACAGGAGTGGAAACACCATATATTTT. Protein sequence: CASSSLDRSGNTIYF.